This record looks at one T cell receptor (beta chain) sequence and its context. Which antigen it targets is not known. Base qualities were left out, and no much larger clone turns up one base away. Participants in the prospective study were aged roughly 18 to 100 years, lived in 20 to 30 United States geographic areas, and enrolled through a virtual design. To assign participants to cohorts, the prospective study relied on clinical history that participants themselves reported in a screening survey and a study questionnaire. Recovered participants in ImmuneRACE Cohort 3 were defined by two consecutive negative NP/OP PCR tests, clearance by a healthcare professional, or resolution of symptoms. In the prospective study, mobile phlebotomists collected whole blood, serum and a nasopharyngeal or oropharyngeal swab from each participant. Over a 2-month period, participants in the prospective study had the option of providing additional blood draws and questionnaires. Blood samples from the prospective study were shipped frozen or at room temperature prior to DNA extraction.

This sample is part of a study of blood T cell repertoires in COVID-19 (dated by TCRdb to 2019 to 2021). With respect to the entire study: The collaborator samples originated in the United States, Italy and Spain and spanned the acute and convalescent phases of COVID-19. Samples came from the ongoing ImmuneRACE study (first 160 participants) plus 1,254 subjects from 6 global collaborators. Where HLA class I and class II types were available, the types were taken from metadata supplied by the sample provider, not from assay-based typing. Subjects who had been exposed to COVID-19, were actively infected with it, or had recovered from it provided the deeply sampled blood TCRbeta repertoires that made up the dataset. A freely available public database, intended as a resource for researchers studying the immune response to SARS-CoV-2, is where the repertoires were released. The prospective study material was composed of cDNA or gDNA derived from T cells, B-cell-depleted T cells, or PBMCs. Sample metadata almost always included a de-identified subject ID, COVID-19 status, age in years and sex. On the study overall, not on this receptor specifically: The amount of clinical and demographic metadata varied by source and participant and was provided uncurated.

Measured from the cysteine to the phenylalanine, the CDR3 is 14 residues long. Just CDR3 DNA is preserved here, 42 bases in frame from base 1. From V the trimming removes 5 bases and from J it removes 2 bases, while the gene matches leave 3 bases of the junction unaccounted for. CDR1 GTSNPN and CDR2 SVGIG were looked up in the germline V gene (reference sequence). TCRbeta CDR3 regions were amplified from genomic DNA using the immunoSEQ Assay, a bias-controlled multiplex PCR. For the original study's pipeline: The number of nucleated cells in each sample was estimated by amplification of reference gene primers within the assay. Sequence reads were collapsed and filtered to measure the absolute abundance of every unique TCRbeta CDR3 rearrangement. For each sample, productive Simpson clonality was calculated by taking the square root of Simpson's diversity index across productive rearrangements. Sourced from immuneACCESS, this table was stored by TCRdb with only in-frame sequences that have V and J called. A share of the clones is absent; for the studies checked, an unresolved V gene accounts for under half, and the remainder has no known explanation. V and J calls and clone size are copied from that table; D and trimming were computed from the DNA. The sample table shows approximately 200,000 clones, and 84% are seen once. Around 2% of the sample goes to the ten largest clones.

The V gene is TRBV30 and the J gene is TRBJ2-2; 9 central bases correspond to TRBD1. This TCR was sampled from a man aged 60 to 69 who had recovered from COVID-19. The specimen was PBMCs or T cells enriched from blood (not recorded which). For the CDR3, the sequence is CAWPGQGNTGELFF. The DNA sequence follows: TGTGCCTGGCCGGGACAGGGTAACACCGGGGAGCTGTTTTTT.